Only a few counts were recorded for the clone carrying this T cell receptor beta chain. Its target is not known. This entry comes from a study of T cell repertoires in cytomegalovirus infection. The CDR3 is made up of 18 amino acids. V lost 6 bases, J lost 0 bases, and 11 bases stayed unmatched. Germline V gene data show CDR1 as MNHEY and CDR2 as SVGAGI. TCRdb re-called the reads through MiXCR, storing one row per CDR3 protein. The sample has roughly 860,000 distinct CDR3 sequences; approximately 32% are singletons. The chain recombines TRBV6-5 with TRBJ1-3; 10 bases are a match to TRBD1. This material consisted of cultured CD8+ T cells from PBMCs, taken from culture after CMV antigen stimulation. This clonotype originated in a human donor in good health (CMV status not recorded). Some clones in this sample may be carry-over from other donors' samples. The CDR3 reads CASSREGQGVISGNTIYF. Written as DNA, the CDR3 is TGTGCCAGCAGCCGCGAAGGACAGGGGGTGATCTCTGGAAACACCATATATTTT.